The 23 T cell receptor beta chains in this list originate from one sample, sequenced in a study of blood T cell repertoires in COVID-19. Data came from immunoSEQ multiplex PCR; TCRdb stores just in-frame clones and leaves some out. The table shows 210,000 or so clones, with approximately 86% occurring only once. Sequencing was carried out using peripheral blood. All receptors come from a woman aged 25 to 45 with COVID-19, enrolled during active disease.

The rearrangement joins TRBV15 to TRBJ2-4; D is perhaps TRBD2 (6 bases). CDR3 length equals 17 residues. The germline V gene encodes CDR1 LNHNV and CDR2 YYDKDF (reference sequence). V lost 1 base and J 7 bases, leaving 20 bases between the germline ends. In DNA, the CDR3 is TGTGCCACCAGCAGAGGCCCACCCAGAGGGGAGGCTAACATTCAGTACTTC. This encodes CATSRGPPRGEANIQYF. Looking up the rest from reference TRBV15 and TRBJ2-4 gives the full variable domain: DAMVIQNPRYQVTQFGKPVTLSCSQTLNHNVMYWYQQKSSQAPKLLFHYYDKDFNNEADTPDNFQSRRPNTSFCFLDIRSPGLGDTAMYLCATSRGPPRGEANIQYFGAGTRLSVL.

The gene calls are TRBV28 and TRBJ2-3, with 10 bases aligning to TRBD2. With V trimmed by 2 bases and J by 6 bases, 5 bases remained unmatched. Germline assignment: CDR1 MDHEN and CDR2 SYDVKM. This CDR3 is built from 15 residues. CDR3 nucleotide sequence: TGTGCCAGCAGTTTAAATAGCGGGGGGCCGGATACGCAGTATTTT. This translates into CASSLNSGGPDTQYF.

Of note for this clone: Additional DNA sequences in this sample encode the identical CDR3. CDR3 amino acids: CASSVGQQETQYF. CDR3 in DNA: TGTGCCAGCAGCGTTGGTCAGCAAGAGACCCAGTACTTC. This chain joins TRBV9 and TRBJ2-5; D is uncertain. The germline V and J ends were trimmed by 2 bases and 2 bases, with 7 bases remaining between them. The CDR3 spans 13 residues. Germline CDR1 and CDR2: SGDLS and YYNGEE.

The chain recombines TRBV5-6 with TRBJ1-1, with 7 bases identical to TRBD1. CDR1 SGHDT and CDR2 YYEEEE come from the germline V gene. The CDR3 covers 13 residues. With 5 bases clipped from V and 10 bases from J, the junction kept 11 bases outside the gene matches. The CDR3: CASRMEGAAGAFF. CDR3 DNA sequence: TGTGCCAGCAGAATGGAGGGGGCGGCTGGAGCTTTCTTT.

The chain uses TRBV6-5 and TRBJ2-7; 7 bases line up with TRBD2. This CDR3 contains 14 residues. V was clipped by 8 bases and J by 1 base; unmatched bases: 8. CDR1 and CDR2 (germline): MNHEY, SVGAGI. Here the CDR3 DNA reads TGTGCCAGCGGGAGGGACCGCGAATCCTACGAGCAGTACTTC. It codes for CASGRDRESYEQYF.

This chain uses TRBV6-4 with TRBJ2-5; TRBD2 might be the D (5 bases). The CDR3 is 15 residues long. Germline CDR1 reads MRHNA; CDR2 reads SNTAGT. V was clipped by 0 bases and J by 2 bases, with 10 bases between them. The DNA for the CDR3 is TGTGCCAGCAGTGACTCGACCCGGGGTCAAGAGACCCAGTACTTC. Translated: CASSDSTRGQETQYF.

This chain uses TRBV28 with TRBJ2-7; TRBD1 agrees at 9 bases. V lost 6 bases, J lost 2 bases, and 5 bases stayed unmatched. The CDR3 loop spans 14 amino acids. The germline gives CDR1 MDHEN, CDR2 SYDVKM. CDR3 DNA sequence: TGTGCCAGCAGGCGACAGGGGGGGACCTACGAGCAGTACTTC. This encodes CASRRQGGTYEQYF.

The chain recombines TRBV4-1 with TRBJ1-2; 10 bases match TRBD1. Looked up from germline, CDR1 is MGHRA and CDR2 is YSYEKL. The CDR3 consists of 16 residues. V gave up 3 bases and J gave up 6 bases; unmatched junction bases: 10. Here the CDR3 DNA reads TGCGCCAGCAGCCAGCCAGGGACAGGGGTATTTAATGGCTACACCTTC. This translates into CASSQPGTGVFNGYTF.

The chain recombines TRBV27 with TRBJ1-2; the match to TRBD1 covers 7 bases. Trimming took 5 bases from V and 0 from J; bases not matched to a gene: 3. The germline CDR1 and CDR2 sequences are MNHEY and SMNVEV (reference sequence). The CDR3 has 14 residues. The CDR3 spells CASSTGQANYGYTF. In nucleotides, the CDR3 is TGTGCCAGCAGTACAGGACAGGCTAACTATGGCTACACCTTC.

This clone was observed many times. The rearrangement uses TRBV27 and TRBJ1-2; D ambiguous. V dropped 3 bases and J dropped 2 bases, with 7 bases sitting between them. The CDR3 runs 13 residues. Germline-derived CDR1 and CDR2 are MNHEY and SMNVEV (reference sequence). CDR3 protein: CASSFEGNYGYTF. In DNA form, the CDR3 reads TGTGCCAGCAGTTTTGAGGGAAACTATGGCTACACCTTC.

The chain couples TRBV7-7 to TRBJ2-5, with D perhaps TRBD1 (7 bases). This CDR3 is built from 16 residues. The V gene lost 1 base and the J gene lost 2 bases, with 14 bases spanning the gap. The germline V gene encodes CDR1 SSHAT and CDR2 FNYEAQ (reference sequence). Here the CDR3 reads CASSLGRAGGQETQYF. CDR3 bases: TGTGCCAGCAGCTTAGGACGGGCAGGGGGGCAAGAGACCCAGTACTTC.

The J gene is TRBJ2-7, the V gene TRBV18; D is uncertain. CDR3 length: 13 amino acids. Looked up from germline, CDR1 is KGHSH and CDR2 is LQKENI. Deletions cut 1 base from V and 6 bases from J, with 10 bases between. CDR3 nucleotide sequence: TGTGCCAGCTCACCACTCGGCGGCGGCGAGCAGTACTTC. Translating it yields CASSPLGGGEQYF.

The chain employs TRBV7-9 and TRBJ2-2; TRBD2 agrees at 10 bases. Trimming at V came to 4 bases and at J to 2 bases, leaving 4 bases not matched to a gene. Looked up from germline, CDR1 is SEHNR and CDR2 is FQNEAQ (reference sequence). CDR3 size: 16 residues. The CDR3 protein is CASSSWTSGNTGELFF. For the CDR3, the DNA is TGTGCCAGCAGCTCTTGGACTAGCGGAAACACCGGGGAGCTGTTTTTT.

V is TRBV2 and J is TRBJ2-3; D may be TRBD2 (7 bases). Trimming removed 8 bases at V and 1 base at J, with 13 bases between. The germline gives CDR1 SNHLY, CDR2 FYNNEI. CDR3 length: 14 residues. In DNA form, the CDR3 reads TGTGCCAGCGCGGCGGGGGCCCGCACAGATACGCAGTATTTT. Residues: CASAAGARTDTQYF.

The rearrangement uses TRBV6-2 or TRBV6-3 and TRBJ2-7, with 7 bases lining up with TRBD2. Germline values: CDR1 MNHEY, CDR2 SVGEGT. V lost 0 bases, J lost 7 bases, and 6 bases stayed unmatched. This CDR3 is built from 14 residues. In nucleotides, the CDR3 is TGTGCCAGCAGTTACTCCCGGGAGGCTACGGAGCAGTACTTC. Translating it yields CASSYSREATEQYF.

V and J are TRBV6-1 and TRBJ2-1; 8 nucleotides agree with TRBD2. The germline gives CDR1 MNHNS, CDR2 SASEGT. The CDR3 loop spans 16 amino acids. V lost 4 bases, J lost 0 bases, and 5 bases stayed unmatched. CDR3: CASSARLASSYNEQFF. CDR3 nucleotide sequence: TGTGCCAGCAGTGCCAGACTAGCGAGCTCCTACAATGAGCAGTTCTTC.

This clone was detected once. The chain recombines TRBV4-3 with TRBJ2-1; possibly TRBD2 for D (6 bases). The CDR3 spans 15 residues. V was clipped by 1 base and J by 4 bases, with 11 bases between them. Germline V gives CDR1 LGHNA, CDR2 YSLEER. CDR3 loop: CASSQGWGEYNEQFF. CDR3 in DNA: TGCGCCAGCAGCCAAGGGTGGGGGGAGTACAATGAGCAGTTCTTC.

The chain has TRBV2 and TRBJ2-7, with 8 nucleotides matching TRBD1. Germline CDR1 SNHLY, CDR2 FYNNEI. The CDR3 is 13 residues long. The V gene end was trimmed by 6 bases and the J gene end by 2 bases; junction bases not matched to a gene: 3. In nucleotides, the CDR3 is TGTGCCAGCAGCCGGGACAGGACCTACGAGCAGTACTTC. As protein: CASSRDRTYEQYF.

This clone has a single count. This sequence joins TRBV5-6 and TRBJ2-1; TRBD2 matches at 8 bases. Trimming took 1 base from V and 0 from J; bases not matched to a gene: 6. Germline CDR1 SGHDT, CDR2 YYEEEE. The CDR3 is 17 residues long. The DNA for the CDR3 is TGTGCCAGCAGCTTGACGCGGGGGGCACACTCCTACAATGAGCAGTTCTTC. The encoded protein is CASSLTRGAHSYNEQFF.

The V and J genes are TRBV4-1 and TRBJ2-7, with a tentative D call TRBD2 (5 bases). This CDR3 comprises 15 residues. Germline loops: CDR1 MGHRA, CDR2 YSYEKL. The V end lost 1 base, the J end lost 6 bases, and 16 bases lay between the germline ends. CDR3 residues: CASSQGPTEAGEQYF. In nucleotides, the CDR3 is TGCGCCAGCAGCCAAGGACCCACGGAGGCGGGCGAGCAGTACTTC.

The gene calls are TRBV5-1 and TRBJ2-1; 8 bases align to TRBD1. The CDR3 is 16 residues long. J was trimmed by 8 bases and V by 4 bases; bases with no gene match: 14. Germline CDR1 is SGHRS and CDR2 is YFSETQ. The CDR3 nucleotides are TGCGCCAGCAGCCCCTCACCCGGGACAGGTTCGGATGAGCAGTTCTTC. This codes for CASSPSPGTGSDEQFF. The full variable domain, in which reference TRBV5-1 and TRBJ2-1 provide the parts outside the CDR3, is KAGVTQTPRYLIKTRGQQVTLSCSPISGHRSVSWYQQTPGQGLQFLFEYFSETQRNKGNFPGRFSGRQFSNSRSEMNVSTLELGDSALYLCASSPSPGTGSDEQFFGPGTRLTVL.

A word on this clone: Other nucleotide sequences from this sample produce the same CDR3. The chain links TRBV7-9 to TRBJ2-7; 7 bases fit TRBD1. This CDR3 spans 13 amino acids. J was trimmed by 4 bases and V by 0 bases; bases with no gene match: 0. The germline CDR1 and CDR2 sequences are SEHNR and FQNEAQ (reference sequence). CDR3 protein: CASSLAQGYEQYF. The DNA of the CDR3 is TGTGCCAGCAGCTTAGCACAGGGGTACGAGCAGTACTTC.

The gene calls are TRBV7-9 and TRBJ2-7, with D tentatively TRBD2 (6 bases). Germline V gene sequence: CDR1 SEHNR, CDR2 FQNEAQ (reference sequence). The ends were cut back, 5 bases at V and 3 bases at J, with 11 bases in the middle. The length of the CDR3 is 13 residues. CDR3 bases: TGTGCCAGCAGCGGCGGGGTTTACTACGAGCAGTACTTC. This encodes CASSGGVYYEQYF.